This T cell receptor beta chain emerged from a study of blood T cell repertoires in COVID-19 (dated by TCRdb to the early 2020s). A note on the overall study: Samples from collaborators originated in the United States, Italy and Spain and spanned both the acute and convalescent phases of COVID-19. The prospective study material was composed of cDNA or gDNA derived from T cells, B-cell-depleted T cells, or PBMCs. The dataset comprised deeply sampled blood TCRbeta repertoires from subjects exposed to, actively infected with, or recovered from COVID-19. The repertoires were released in a freely available public database meant as a resource for research on the immune response to SARS-CoV-2. The samples were drawn from two sources: the first 160 participants of the ongoing ImmuneRACE study, and fewer than 1,500 subjects contributed by 6 global collaborators. Nearly every sample came with metadata listing a de-identified subject ID, COVID-19 status, age in years and sex. HLA class I and class II types, where available, came from metadata supplied by the sample provider rather than from assay-based typing.

Summary of the overall study and its limitations: Clinical and demographic metadata were provided uncurated, with the amount varying by source and participant.

Comment on this clone: Its antigen remains unidentified. There are no base qualities to consult, and no much larger clone falls within one base.

V is pared back by 4 bases and J by 1 base, with 6 bases lying between the germline termini. In the germline V gene, CDR1 corresponds to SGHNT and CDR2 to YENEEA. Reading from cysteine to phenylalanine, the CDR3 counts 13 amino acids. Just the 39-base CDR3 DNA is kept, in frame starting at base 1. TCRbeta CDR3 regions were amplified from genomic DNA using the immunoSEQ Assay, a bias-controlled multiplex PCR. For the original study's pipeline: The number of nucleated cells in each sample was estimated by amplification of reference gene primers within the assay. To quantify the absolute abundance of each unique TCRbeta CDR3 rearrangement, sequence reads were collapsed and filtered. For each sample, productive Simpson clonality was calculated by taking the square root of Simpson's diversity index across productive rearrangements. The source is immuneACCESS, and TCRdb retained only in-frame sequences with V and J called. Part of the clones is not carried over; for the studies checked, unresolved V genes explain less than half of this, and the remainder is unexplained. The D gene and trimming were derived from the DNA, and the V and J assignments and clone size from that table. The sample profile shows roughly 100,000 clones; roughly 80% of them were found once. The ten largest clones represent 15% of the sample.

The collaborating institutions used their own protocols to collect whole blood in K2EDTA tubes. For TCRbeta analysis, collaborator samples were shipped as frozen whole blood, as isolated PBMCs, or as DNA extracted from either sample type. The sequence was collected from a woman of 80 years or more with acute or convalescent COVID-19. Sequencing input: peripheral blood. The receptor chain draws on TRBV11-3 and TRBJ2-3; TRBD1 is perhaps the D gene, given 5 matching bases. The DNA reads TGTGCCAGCAGCTCCAGGGGCACAGATACGCAGTATTTT. This is translated as CASSSRGTDTQYF.